The 14 T cell receptor beta chains below come from one sample, sequenced in a study of technical replicates of blood from a handful of donors. Generated by immunoSEQ multiplex PCR, the TCRdb table keeps only in-frame clones and is missing some. The sample has tens of thousands of clones, about 93% seen once. The sequencing sample was made of T cells isolated from PBMCs. The receptors were sampled from a human donor in good health.

This clone appeared once. In DNA, the CDR3 is TGCGCCAGCAGCGTCCGGACAGGGGGCGGCGGCTACACCTTC. It specifies CASSVRTGGGGYTF. The rearrangement links TRBV5-1 to TRBJ1-2, with 11 bases that match TRBD1. Germline V gene lookup returns CDR1 SGHRS and CDR2 YFSETQ. Trimming removed 4 bases from V and 8 bases from J; junction bases left unmatched: 7. The CDR3 totals 14 residues. Filled out from reference TRBV5-1 and TRBJ1-2, the complete variable domain reads KAGVTQTPRYLIKTRGQQVTLSCSPISGHRSVSWYQQTPGQGLQFLFEYFSETQRNKGNFPGRFSGRQFSNSRSEMNVSTLELGDSALYLCASSVRTGGGGYTFGSGTRLTVV.

DNA for the CDR3: TGTGCCAGCAGTCGACAGGGGGGGAGCAATCAGCCCCAGCATTTT. This encodes CASSRQGGSNQPQHF. V is TRBV6-5 and J is TRBJ1-5; TRBD1 aligns across 9 bases. The ends lost 5 bases at V and 1 base at J; junction bases unmatched: 3. Germline V gives CDR1 MNHEY, CDR2 SVGAGI. CDR3 length: 15 amino acids.

The CDR3 bases are TGTGCCAGTACCCGCAGGACAGCGACCCTGGGGTACAATGAGCAGTTCTTC. Translated: CASTRRTATLGYNEQFF. This chain links TRBV19 with TRBJ2-1; tentative D call: TRBD1 (6 bases). CDR1 is LNHDA, CDR2 SQIVND, per germline (reference sequence). CDR3 length equals 17 residues. Trimming removed 7 bases from V and 4 bases from J, with 23 bases in between.

This sequence joins TRBV9 and TRBJ2-7; possible D gene TRBD1, 5 bases. The CDR3 loop spans 14 amino acids. V lost 4 bases to trimming and J lost 4 bases, with 15 bases between them. Germline-derived CDR1 and CDR2 are SGDLS and YYNGEE. CDR3 bases: TGTGCCAGCAGCCCCCGGACAAGAGCGTACGAGCAGTACTTC. It specifies CASSPRTRAYEQYF.

The rearrangement joins TRBV4-2 to TRBJ2-1; D perhaps matches TRBD2 (6 bases). This CDR3 spans 18 amino acids. The V gene's germline CDR1 is LGHNA and CDR2 YNFKEQ. Trimming removed 0 bases from V and 8 bases from J, with 23 bases in between. The CDR3 region is CASSQELGAGQPFDEQFF. The CDR3 region has the DNA TGTGCCAGCAGCCAAGAATTGGGAGCGGGCCAGCCTTTTGATGAGCAGTTCTTC.

The rearrangement joins TRBV5-1 to TRBJ1-5; D is undetermined. Germline V gene sequence: CDR1 SGHRS, CDR2 YFSETQ. V shed 4 bases and J shed 0 bases, with 11 bases lying between them. The CDR3 runs to 15 residues. The CDR3 coding sequence is TGCGCCAGCAGCCCATTCCCAAATAGCAATCAGCCCCAGCATTTT. Amino acid sequence: CASSPFPNSNQPQHF.

This rearrangement joins TRBV13 to TRBJ1-3, with TRBD1 identical over 7 bases. After removal of 0 bases from V and 4 bases from J, the junction contained 6 bases not matched to a gene. The CDR3 is 16 amino acids. CDR1 and CDR2 from the germline V gene are PRHDT and FYEKMQ (reference sequence). DNA of the CDR3: TGTGCCAGCAGCTTAGGCCTCGGGACAGTCGGAAACACCATATATTTT. Translating it yields CASSLGLGTVGNTIYF.

V is TRBV7-8 and J is TRBJ1-6, with D maybe TRBD1 (5 bases). CDR1 SGHVS and CDR2 FQNEAQ come from the germline V gene. This CDR3 has 16 residues. Between the trimmed V and J ends, which lost 4 bases and 1 base, there was a span of 11 bases. The CDR3 loop reads CASSSQGTSYNSPLHF. The CDR3 nucleotides are TGTGCCAGCAGCTCCCAGGGTACATCCTATAATTCACCCCTCCACTTT.

This sequence joins TRBV27 and TRBJ2-7; 7 bases map to TRBD1. V gave up 4 bases and J gave up 3 bases; unmatched junction bases: 3. This CDR3 spans 13 amino acids. Germline loops: CDR1 MNHEY, CDR2 SMNVEV (reference sequence). The CDR3 here is CASSSTGDYEQYF. The CDR3 region has the DNA TGTGCCAGCAGTTCCACAGGGGACTACGAGCAGTACTTC.

The chain uses TRBV19 and TRBJ2-3; 10 nucleotides line up with TRBD2. The germline V gene encodes CDR1 LNHDA and CDR2 SQIVND (reference sequence). Losses at the gene ends were 1 base for V and 5 bases for J; bases not matched to a gene: 0. CDR3 length: 14 residues. The DNA of the CDR3 is TGTGCCAGTAGTATAGGACTAGCGGGAGATACGCAGTATTTT. Amino acids: CASSIGLAGDTQYF.

The chain combines TRBV12-5 with TRBJ1-1, with TRBD1 as a possible D gene (5 bases). V was shortened by 1 base and J by 0 bases, with 12 bases between the two germline ends. CDR3 length: 16 residues. Germline CDR1 reads LGHNT; CDR2 reads FRNRAP. DNA for the CDR3: TGTGCTAGTGGTTTGGCCGCGGGACGGATGAACACTGAAGCTTTCTTT. Translation: CASGLAAGRMNTEAFF.

The CDR3 sequence is CASSGVGVYGYTF. The CDR3 bases are TGTGCCAGTAGTGGGGTGGGAGTCTATGGCTACACCTTC. The genes are TRBV19 and TRBJ1-2; D unclear. Trimming shortened V by 5 bases and J by 4 bases, and 11 bases separated the two germline ends. Germline lookup yields CDR1 LNHDA and CDR2 SQIVND (reference sequence). The CDR3 is made up of 13 amino acids. Complete variable domain (other parts from reference TRBV19 and TRBJ1-2): DGGITQSPKYLFRKEGQNVTLSCEQNLNHDAMYWYRQDPGQGLRLIYYSQIVNDFQKGDIAEGYSVSREKKESFPLTVTSAQKNPTAFYLCASSGVGVYGYTFGSGTRLTVV.

V usage is TRBV2 and J usage is TRBJ2-7; D is perhaps TRBD2 (6 bases). Trimming removed 4 bases from V and 0 bases from J, with 13 bases in between. CDR1 is SNHLY and CDR2 is FYNNEI in the germline V gene. CDR3 length: 15 amino acids. The CDR3 DNA follows: TGTGCCAGCAGTGTCGGGGGAGTAACCTCCTACGAGCAGTACTTC. Encoded protein: CASSVGGVTSYEQYF.

V gene TRBV6-5 combines with J gene TRBJ1-1; D remains ambiguous. The CDR3 spans 11 residues. Trimming pared 6 bases from V and 4 bases from J, leaving 6 bases between. In germline, CDR1 is MNHEY, CDR2 SVGAGI. The CDR3 loop is CASSPGTEAFF. CDR3 nucleotides: TGTGCCAGCAGCCCCGGCACTGAAGCTTTCTTT.